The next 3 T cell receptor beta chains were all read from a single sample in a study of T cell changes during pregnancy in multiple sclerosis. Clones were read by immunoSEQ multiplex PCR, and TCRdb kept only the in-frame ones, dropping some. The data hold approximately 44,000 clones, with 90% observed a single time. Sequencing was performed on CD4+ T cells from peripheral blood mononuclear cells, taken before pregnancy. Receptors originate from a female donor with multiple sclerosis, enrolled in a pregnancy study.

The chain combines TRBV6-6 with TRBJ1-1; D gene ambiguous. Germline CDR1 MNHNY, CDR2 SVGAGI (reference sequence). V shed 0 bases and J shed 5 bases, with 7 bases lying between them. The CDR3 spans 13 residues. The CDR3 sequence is CASSYSESTEAFF. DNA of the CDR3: TGTGCCAGCAGTTACTCGGAGTCTACTGAAGCTTTCTTT.

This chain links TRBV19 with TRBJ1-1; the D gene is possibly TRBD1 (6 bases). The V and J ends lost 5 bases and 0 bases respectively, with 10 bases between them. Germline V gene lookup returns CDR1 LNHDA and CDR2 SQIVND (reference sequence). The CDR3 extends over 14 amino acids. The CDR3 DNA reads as TGTGCCAGTAGTCAGGGGCGATTGAACACTGAAGCTTTCTTT. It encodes CASSQGRLNTEAFF.

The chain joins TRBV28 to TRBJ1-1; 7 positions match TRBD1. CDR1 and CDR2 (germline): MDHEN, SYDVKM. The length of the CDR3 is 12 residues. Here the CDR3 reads CATDRSNTEAFF. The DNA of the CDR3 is TGTGCTACGGACAGGTCGAACACTGAAGCTTTCTTT.